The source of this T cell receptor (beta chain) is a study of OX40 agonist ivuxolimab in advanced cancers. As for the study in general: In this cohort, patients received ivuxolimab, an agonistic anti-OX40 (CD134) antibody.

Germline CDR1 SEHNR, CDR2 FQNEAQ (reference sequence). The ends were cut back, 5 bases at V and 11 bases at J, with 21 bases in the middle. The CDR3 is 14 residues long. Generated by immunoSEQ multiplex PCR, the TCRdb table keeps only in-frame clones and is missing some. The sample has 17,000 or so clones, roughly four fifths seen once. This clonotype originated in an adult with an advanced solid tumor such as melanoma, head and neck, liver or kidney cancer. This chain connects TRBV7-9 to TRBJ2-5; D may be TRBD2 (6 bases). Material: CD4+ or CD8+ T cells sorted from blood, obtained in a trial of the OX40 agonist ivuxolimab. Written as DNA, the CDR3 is TGTGCCAGCAGCCCCCCCGGGGGACGGCATTATCAGTACTTC. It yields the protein CASSPPGGRHYQYF.